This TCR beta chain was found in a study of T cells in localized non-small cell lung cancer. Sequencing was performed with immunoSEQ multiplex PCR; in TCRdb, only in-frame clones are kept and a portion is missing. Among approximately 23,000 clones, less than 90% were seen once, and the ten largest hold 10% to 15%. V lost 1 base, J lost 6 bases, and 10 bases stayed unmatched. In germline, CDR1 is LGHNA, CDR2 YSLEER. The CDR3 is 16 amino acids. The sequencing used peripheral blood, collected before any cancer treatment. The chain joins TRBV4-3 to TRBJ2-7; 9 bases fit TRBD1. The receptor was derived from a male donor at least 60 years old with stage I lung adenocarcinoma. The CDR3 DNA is TGCGCCAGCAGCCAAGGAATGGGACAGGGAGCGATCGAGCAGTACTTC. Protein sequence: CASSQGMGQGAIEQYF.